A single sample gave rise to the 25 T cell receptor beta chains below, sequenced in a study of somatic mutations in cytotoxic T cells in rheumatoid arthritis. This table comes from immunoSEQ multiplex PCR, and its TCRdb copy is limited to in-frame clones, with some not included. The sample includes 13,000 or so clones, about three quarters seen only once; the top ten take 6% to 8.5%. Sequenced input: CD8+ T cells sorted from blood. The receptor source for this set is an adult with rheumatoid arthritis.

The chain joins TRBV9 to TRBJ1-1; D might be TRBD1 (6 bases). Germline CDR1 SGDLS, CDR2 YYNGEE. The ends were cut back, 4 bases at V and 1 base at J, with 8 bases in the middle. This CDR3 spans 13 amino acids. The CDR3 reads CASSPGANTEAFF. The DNA for the CDR3 is TGTGCCAGCAGCCCAGGGGCGAACACTGAAGCTTTCTTT. Complete variable domain (other parts from reference TRBV9 and TRBJ1-1): DSGVTQTPKHLITATGQRVTLRCSPRSGDLSVYWYQQSLDQGLQFLIQYYNGEERAKGNILERFSAQQFPDLHSELNLSSLELGDSALYFCASSPGANTEAFFGQGTRLTVV.

The J gene is TRBJ1-5, the V gene TRBV21-1; the table's D call, TRBD1, has no DNA check behind it. TRBV21-1 is an annotated pseudogene. CDR3 length equals 15 residues. The CDR3 coding sequence is TGTGCCAGCAGCAACGAGGCCCGACAGGTCGGCGTCCAGCATTTT. Its translation is CASSNEARQVGVQHF.

The rearrangement links TRBV28 to TRBJ1-4, with D possibly being TRBD1 (5 bases). The germline V gene encodes CDR1 MDHEN and CDR2 SYDVKM. The CDR3 is 16 residues long. V dropped 5 bases and J dropped 7 bases, with 20 bases sitting between them. CDR3 loop: CASSPLISGLGEKLFF. CDR3 DNA sequence: TGTGCCAGCAGTCCCCTGATCTCAGGGCTTGGTGAAAAACTGTTTTTT.

Only one count was recorded for this clone. The chain uses TRBV10-3 and TRBJ1-5, with 9 bases matching TRBD1. The trim removed 6 bases at V and 3 bases at J, leaving 6 bases unmatched. CDR1 is ENHRY, CDR2 SYGVKD, per germline. This CDR3 comprises 15 residues. In DNA form, the CDR3 reads TGTGCCATCAGGCCGGGACAGGGAAACAATCAGCCCCAGCATTTT. Protein product: CAIRPGQGNNQPQHF.

This clone was seen a few times. V gene TRBV11-3 combines with J gene TRBJ2-7; maybe TRBD2 (5 bases). CDR3 length: 13 residues. The V end lost 2 bases, the J end lost 5 bases, and 10 bases lay between the germline ends. Germline loops: CDR1 SGHNT, CDR2 YENEEA. The CDR3 is CASSLRDGDEQYF. DNA of the CDR3: TGTGCCAGCAGCTTACGTGACGGGGACGAGCAGTACTTC.

This clone was recorded a few times. J is TRBJ2-7 and V is TRBV10-3, with 12 positions matching TRBD2. Trimming removed 2 bases from V and 3 bases from J; junction bases left unmatched: 2. The germline V gene has CDR1 ENHRY and CDR2 SYGVKD. This CDR3 contains 15 residues. The CDR3 sequence is CAISEGLAGNYEQYF. The DNA of the CDR3 is TGTGCCATCAGTGAGGGACTAGCGGGGAACTACGAGCAGTACTTC.

V usage is TRBV28 and J usage is TRBJ1-1, with unresolved D. The germline CDR1 and CDR2 sequences are MDHEN and SYDVKM. The CDR3 runs 14 residues. Trimming removed 7 bases at V and 3 bases at J, with 15 bases between. The CDR3 bases are TGTGCCAGCACCCTCCCGTTAGGCGACACTGAAGCTTTCTTT. Protein product: CASTLPLGDTEAFF.

The V and J genes are TRBV2 and TRBJ2-4, with D possibly matching TRBD1 (6 bases). The length of the CDR3 is 12 residues. Germline CDR1 is SNHLY and CDR2 is FYNNEI. V was shortened by 10 bases and J by 0 bases, with 7 bases between the two germline ends. CDR3 nucleotides: TGTGCCATACAGGGAGCCAAAAACATTCAGTACTTC. Translated, it gives CAIQGAKNIQYF.

V usage is TRBV10-2 and J usage is TRBJ1-1; a possible D gene is TRBD1 (6 bases). CDR1 is WSHSY and CDR2 is SAAADI in the germline V gene. The CDR3 extends over 16 amino acids. The germline V and J ends were trimmed by 6 bases and 5 bases, with 22 bases remaining between them. The CDR3 sequence is CASRGLAGDGLTEAFF. CDR3 sequence (DNA): TGCGCCAGCAGGGGCCTGGCAGGGGATGGTTTGACTGAAGCTTTCTTT.

The chain recombines TRBV2 with TRBJ1-2; no clear D gene. V gave up 6 bases and J gave up 5 bases, with 7 bases separating them. The CDR3 loop spans 11 amino acids. Germline V gives CDR1 SNHLY, CDR2 FYNNEI. CDR3 bases: TGTGCCAGCAGGCGGGGATATGGCTACACCTTC. Its protein product is CASRRGYGYTF.

The CDR3 spells CASSHPGRRTYYEQYF. The CDR3 DNA reads as TGTGCCAGCAGTCACCCGGGACGCCGAACCTACTACGAGCAGTACTTC. The chain employs TRBV28 and TRBJ2-7; D possibly uses TRBD1 or TRBD2 (5 bases each). Germline V gene sequence: CDR1 MDHEN, CDR2 SYDVKM. Trimming took 5 bases from V and 3 from J, leaving 20 bases between them. This CDR3 contains 16 residues.

The gene calls are TRBV14 and TRBJ2-1; no firm D call. This CDR3 region has 14 residues. Germline V gene data show CDR1 as SGHDN and CDR2 as FVKESK. The germline V and J ends were trimmed by 6 bases and 3 bases, with 12 bases remaining between them. The CDR3, as DNA: TGTGCCAGCAGTCGGGCTAGTAGCTACAATGAGCAGTTCTTC. Translated: CASSRASSYNEQFF.

The CDR3 DNA is TGCAGCGTTGGGGCTGGAGAGACCCAGTACTTC. The encoded protein is CSVGAGETQYF. The gene calls are TRBV29-1 and TRBJ2-5; unclear D gene. The germline V and J ends were trimmed by 4 bases and 4 bases, with 7 bases remaining between them. This CDR3 is built from 11 residues. Germline V gene data show CDR1 as SQVTM and CDR2 as ANQGSEA.

The V and J genes are TRBV28 and TRBJ2-1, with D maybe TRBD1 (6 bases). Germline CDR1 MDHEN, CDR2 SYDVKM. The CDR3 totals 12 residues. Trimming left V 6 bases short and J 8 bases short, with 11 bases between. CDR3 nucleotide sequence: TGTGCCAGCAGCCCCGGGACACATGAGCAGTTCTTC. Translation: CASSPGTHEQFF. The full variable domain, completed using reference TRBV28 and TRBJ2-1, is DVKVTQSSRYLVKRTGEKVFLECVQDMDHENMFWYRQDPGLGLRLIYFSYDVKMKEKGDIPEGYSVSREKKERFSLILESASTNQTSMYLCASSPGTHEQFFGPGTRLTVL.

This clone showed up just once. The gene calls are TRBV28 and TRBJ1-2; D unclear. Trimming took off 6 bases at V and 6 bases at J, with 20 bases between the two ends. The CDR3 covers 15 residues. Germline V lookup: CDR1 MDHEN, CDR2 SYDVKM. The CDR3 DNA reads TGTGCCAGCAGACGAGTTTACGGCAAATCCGATGGCTACACCTTC. It yields the protein CASRRVYGKSDGYTF.

The V gene is TRBV6-5, the J gene TRBJ2-2; a possible D gene is TRBD1 (6 bases). This CDR3 comprises 15 residues. Germline loops: CDR1 MNHEY, CDR2 SVGAGI. Between the trimmed V and J ends, which lost 3 bases and 6 bases, there was a span of 14 bases. CDR3 bases: TGTGCCAGCAGTTATGGGCAGGGGTTAGCCGGGGAGCTGTTTTTT. Translation gives CASSYGQGLAGELFF.

This clone was seen more than once but under ten times. V usage is TRBV6-5 and J usage is TRBJ1-2; the D is unclear. The CDR3 extends over 14 amino acids. The germline V gene encodes CDR1 MNHEY and CDR2 SVGAGI. V was clipped by 0 bases and J by 6 bases, with 11 bases between them. The CDR3, as DNA: TGTGCCAGCAGTTACTCGAGTTACGCCGATGGCTACACCTTC. Its protein product is CASSYSSYADGYTF.

V usage is TRBV6-5 and J usage is TRBJ1-1; D remains unclear. Germline V gene sequence: CDR1 MNHEY, CDR2 SVGAGI. The V end was cut by 2 bases, the J end by 3 bases, with 10 bases between. The CDR3 is made up of 14 amino acids. The CDR3 DNA reads TGTGCCAGCAGTTACAGGTCAGACTACACTGAAGCTTTCTTT. Translating it yields CASSYRSDYTEAFF.

V gene TRBV6-1 combines with J gene TRBJ2-2; weak D call: TRBD1 (5 bases). Trimming left V 4 bases short and J 7 bases short, with 13 bases between. The CDR3 totals 14 residues. Per the germline V gene, CDR1 is MNHNS and CDR2 is SASEGT. The CDR3 spells CASSANRLLGELFF. CDR3 sequence (DNA): TGTGCCAGCAGTGCCAACAGGCTCCTCGGGGAGCTGTTTTTT.

The rearrangement joins TRBV28 to TRBJ2-1, with 10 bases that match TRBD2. This CDR3 spans 15 amino acids. The germline V gene has CDR1 MDHEN and CDR2 SYDVKM. V lost 1 base to trimming and J lost 7 bases; unmatched junction nucleotides: 4. As DNA, the CDR3 is TGTGCCAGCAGTTTATCTAGCGGGAGTCGAAATGAGCAGTTCTTC. Translating it yields CASSLSSGSRNEQFF.

This clone showed up just a few times. V usage is TRBV10-3 and J usage is TRBJ2-5; unclear D gene. Matching the DNA end better, TRBJ2-7 makes the J call doubtful. The CDR3 loop spans 14 amino acids. Germline-derived CDR1 and CDR2 are ENHRY and SYGVKD. The DNA of the CDR3 is TGTGCCATCAGTGACCCCGGCGGATCCTACGAGCAGTACTTC. This gives the protein CAISDPGGSYEQYF.

The rearrangement joins TRBV15 to TRBJ1-1; 9 nucleotides line up with TRBD1. From germline, CDR1 is LNHNV and CDR2 YYDKDF (reference sequence). The CDR3 is 14 amino acids. The ends lost 11 bases at V and 1 base at J; junction bases unmatched: 8. The DNA for the CDR3 is TGTGCCTCCTGGACAGGGGCCTCGAACACTGAAGCTTTCTTT. Residues: CASWTGASNTEAFF.

This chain uses TRBV27 with TRBJ1-2; D gene unclear. The CDR3 runs 14 residues. The germline V gene has CDR1 MNHEY and CDR2 SMNVEV (reference sequence). Between the trimmed V and J ends, which lost 6 bases and 6 bases, there was a span of 17 bases. For the CDR3, the DNA is TGTGCCAGCAGCCCCTATCGGCCCCCCCATGGCTACACCTTC. As protein: CASSPYRPPHGYTF.

This sequence joins TRBV28 and TRBJ1-4; TRBD1 matches 10 bases. The germline V gene has CDR1 MDHEN and CDR2 SYDVKM. This CDR3 comprises 18 residues. Trimming took 3 bases from V and 4 from J; bases not matched to a gene: 11. The CDR3: CASSFSPGTGAGNEKLFF. As DNA, the CDR3 is TGTGCCAGCAGTTTTTCCCCCGGGACAGGGGCGGGTAATGAAAAACTGTTTTTT.

The chain links TRBV7-9 to TRBJ1-4; D may be TRBD1 (6 bases). Per the germline V gene, CDR1 is SEHNR and CDR2 is FQNEAQ (reference sequence). This CDR3 is 14 amino acids long. Trimming cost V 5 bases and J 16 bases, with 23 bases left between them. The CDR3 loop is CASSPDRDTTAQFF. The CDR3 DNA is TGTGCCAGCAGCCCTGACCGGGACACCACGGCCCAGTTTTTT.